These 23 T cell receptor beta chains originate from one sample sequenced in a study of cytomegalovirus exposure and HLA in healthy donors. The repertoire was sequenced with immunoSEQ multiplex PCR; TCRdb's copy has only in-frame clones and lacks some. The sample holds fewer than 150,000 clones, 70% to 90% seen once. The sequencing sample was made of PBMCs. The receptors stem from a man between 18 and 29 years old in good health and CMV-seronegative.

The rearrangement joins TRBV9 to TRBJ1-4, with TRBD1 identical over 9 bases. Germline lookup yields CDR1 SGDLS and CDR2 YYNGEE. CDR3 length: 16 residues. V lost 3 bases, J lost 1 base, and 4 bases stayed unmatched. For the CDR3, the DNA is TGTGCCAGCAGCGGGACAGGGGAGGGAACTAATGAAAAACTGTTTTTT. This codes for CASSGTGEGTNEKLFF.

The rearrangement links TRBV25-1 to TRBJ1-5; D is ambiguous. The V end lost 3 bases, the J end lost 4 bases, and 7 bases lay between the germline ends. CDR1 MGHDK and CDR2 SYGVNS come from the germline V gene. The CDR3 sequence is 13 residues long. CDR3 DNA sequence: TGTGCCAGCAGTGATCCAGTTAATCAGCCCCAGCATTTT. Translation: CASSDPVNQPQHF.

The chain has TRBV28 and TRBJ2-5; 12 bases are a match to TRBD1. Germline lookup yields CDR1 MDHEN and CDR2 SYDVKM. The V gene end was trimmed by 6 bases and the J gene end by 5 bases; junction bases not matched to a gene: 10. The length of the CDR3 is 16 residues. The CDR3 reads CASSNPGTGGAETQYF. CDR3 DNA: TGTGCCAGCAGCAACCCCGGGACAGGGGGCGCGGAGACCCAGTACTTC. Full variable domain (remainder filled in from reference TRBV28 and TRBJ2-5): DVKVTQSSRYLVKRTGEKVFLECVQDMDHENMFWYRQDPGLGLRLIYFSYDVKMKEKGDIPEGYSVSREKKERFSLILESASTNQTSMYLCASSNPGTGGAETQYFGPGTRLLVL.

The rearrangement links TRBV6-1 to TRBJ2-5, with a tentative D call TRBD2 (6 bases). Germline V gene lookup returns CDR1 MNHNS and CDR2 SASEGT. Trimming removed 6 bases from V and 5 bases from J, with 16 bases in between. This CDR3 contains 14 residues. DNA for the CDR3: TGTGCCAGCAGCCGTAGCGGCCGGAGGGAGACCCAGTACTTC. This gives the protein CASSRSGRRETQYF.

The chain is built from TRBV19 and TRBJ2-1, with 11 bases fitting TRBD2. This CDR3 region has 19 residues. V trimming: 6 bases; J trimming: 3 bases; junction bases outside the gene matches: 16. CDR1 and CDR2 from the germline V gene are LNHDA and SQIVND (reference sequence). This chain's CDR3 is CASSQPGLADKNHYNEQFF. CDR3 sequence (DNA): TGTGCCAGTAGCCAGCCGGGACTAGCGGACAAAAACCACTACAATGAGCAGTTCTTC.

In DNA form, the CDR3 reads TGTGCCAGCAGTTTACCGGACAGGGGCAACGGCTACACCTTC. Protein product: CASSLPDRGNGYTF. This sequence joins TRBV28 and TRBJ1-2; 9 nucleotides line up with TRBD1. CDR1 and CDR2 from the germline V gene are MDHEN and SYDVKM. The junction had 6 bases not matched to a gene; V was cut back by 2 bases and J by 8 bases. The CDR3 runs 14 residues.

The rearrangement links TRBV7-7 to TRBJ2-5; TRBD2 matches at 10 bases. CDR1 SSHAT and CDR2 FNYEAQ come from the germline V gene (reference sequence). V was pared by 5 bases and J by 4 bases, with 4 bases of the junction left unmatched. This CDR3 region has 14 residues. CDR3 sequence: CASSQGLARETQYF. The CDR3 DNA sequence: TGTGCCAGCAGCCAGGGACTAGCGAGAGAGACCCAGTACTTC.

This chain joins TRBV28 and TRBJ2-1; 11 nucleotides line up with TRBD2. The CDR3 sequence is 16 residues long. CDR1 MDHEN and CDR2 SYDVKM come from the germline V gene. With V trimmed by 2 bases and J by 6 bases, 6 bases remained unmatched. CDR3 DNA sequence: TGTGCCAGCAGTTTAAGGCTAGCGGGGGGCCCCAATGAGCAGTTCTTC. Amino acid sequence: CASSLRLAGGPNEQFF.

The V call is TRBV5-1, the J call TRBJ2-5; D call uncertain. This CDR3 has 11 amino acids. Germline V lookup: CDR1 SGHRS, CDR2 YFSETQ. Trimming left V 4 bases short and J 5 bases short, with 6 bases between. CDR3 nucleotide sequence: TGCGCCAGCAGCCTAGAGGAGACCCAGTACTTC. Translating gives CASSLEETQYF.

The chain is built from TRBV28 and TRBJ1-1; TRBD1 is a possible D gene (6 bases). The V gene's germline CDR1 is MDHEN and CDR2 SYDVKM. The V and J ends lost 5 bases and 2 bases respectively, with 15 bases between them. CDR3 size: 15 residues. The CDR3 nucleotides are TGTGCCAGCAGTCCAATGGACAGTTTAAACACTGAAGCTTTCTTT. This encodes CASSPMDSLNTEAFF.

In regard to this clone: The junction departs from germline at one end; a sequencing error may be responsible. The rearrangement uses TRBV4-1 and TRBJ2-3; 8 nucleotides match TRBD2. Germline V gives CDR1 MGHRA, CDR2 YSYEKL. This CDR3 contains 14 residues. CDR3 DNA sequence: TGCGCCAGCAGCCAAAGTCCCGGACTAGCAAGGCACCATTTT. Its protein product is CASSQSPGLARHHF.

The chain is built from TRBV2 and TRBJ1-2; 8 positions agree with TRBD1. CDR3 size: 14 residues. The V and J ends lost 6 bases and 7 bases, in that order; junction bases with no gene match: 10. Germline V gene data show CDR1 as SNHLY and CDR2 as FYNNEI. The CDR3 reads CASSPGQGYSGYTF. The CDR3 nucleotides read TGTGCCAGCAGCCCCGGACAGGGATACTCTGGCTACACCTTC.

This chain joins TRBV6-1 and TRBJ2-5, with D possibly TRBD1 on 6 matching bases. CDR3 length: 13 amino acids. Trimming shortened V by 6 bases and J by 5 bases, and 13 bases separated the two germline ends. In germline, CDR1 is MNHNS, CDR2 SASEGT. The CDR3 is CASRIKGVETQYF. The CDR3 DNA sequence: TGTGCCAGCAGGATTAAGGGGGTGGAGACCCAGTACTTC.

The genes are TRBV30 and TRBJ2-7; D might be TRBD2 (7 bases). Germline V lookup: CDR1 GTSNPN, CDR2 SVGIG (reference sequence). The CDR3 totals 16 residues. With 3 bases removed from V and 3 bases from J, the gap between germline ends came to 21 bases. This CDR3 reads CAWRRFGGGGNYEQYF. CDR3 DNA: TGTGCCTGGAGGCGATTCGGGGGCGGGGGAAACTACGAGCAGTACTTC.

This clone occurred a few times. The rearrangement joins TRBV28 to TRBJ2-7, with TRBD2 matching 7 bases. The CDR3 is made up of 13 amino acids. J lost 7 bases, V lost 4 bases, and 7 bases had no gene match. Per the germline V gene, CDR1 is MDHEN and CDR2 is SYDVKM. The CDR3 sequence is CASSYHGRLEQYF. The CDR3 bases are TGTGCCAGCAGTTATCACGGGAGGTTGGAGCAGTACTTC.

The chain employs TRBV7-2 and TRBJ2-7; 14 bases fit TRBD2. Germline V gives CDR1 SGHTA, CDR2 FQGNSA. The length of the CDR3 is 18 residues. V trimming: 6 bases; J trimming: 4 bases; junction bases outside the gene matches: 14. The CDR3 loop is CASRPPGLAGDRLYEQYF. The CDR3 DNA reads as TGTGCCAGCAGACCACCGGGACTAGCGGGAGACCGATTGTACGAGCAGTACTTC.

The chain employs TRBV4-3 and TRBJ2-7; no definite D call. The germline gives CDR1 LGHNA, CDR2 YSLEER. The length of the CDR3 is 14 residues. V shed 4 bases and J shed 2 bases, with 12 bases lying between them. The CDR3 sequence is CASSLTTGAYEQYF. As DNA, the CDR3 is TGCGCCAGCAGCCTTACGACTGGAGCCTACGAGCAGTACTTC.

The CDR3, as DNA: TGTGCCAGCAGCCGGACCGGGACTAGGGGCTACGAGCAGTACTTC. It encodes CASSRTGTRGYEQYF. This chain connects TRBV5-6 to TRBJ2-7, with 8 bases that match TRBD2. The CDR3 sequence is 15 residues long. The V gene's germline CDR1 is SGHDT and CDR2 YYEEEE. The V and J ends lost 4 bases and 3 bases, in that order; junction bases with no gene match: 9.

DNA of the CDR3: TGTGCCAGCAGCGCCAGGGGGGACAGGAACACTGAAGCTTTCTTT. Encoded protein: CASSARGDRNTEAFF. The rearrangement links TRBV9 to TRBJ1-1; 7 bases agree with TRBD1. The length of the CDR3 is 15 residues. Germline V gene sequence: CDR1 SGDLS, CDR2 YYNGEE. J gave up 1 base and V 3 bases, and 6 bases lay outside the gene matches.

J is TRBJ2-6 and V is TRBV6-5; perhaps TRBD1 as D (6 bases). V lost 10 bases to trimming and J lost 0 bases, with 10 bases between them. This CDR3 is 14 amino acids long. Per germline, CDR1 MNHEY and CDR2 SVGAGI. The CDR3 here is CATSRGSGANVLTF. In nucleotides, the CDR3 is TGTGCCACCTCCAGGGGCTCTGGGGCCAACGTCCTGACTTTC.

The chain carries TRBV7-9 and TRBJ2-2; D is perhaps TRBD2 (6 bases). The germline V gene has CDR1 SEHNR and CDR2 FQNEAQ (reference sequence). The V and J ends lost 1 base and 0 bases respectively, with 9 bases between them. The CDR3 consists of 16 residues. The CDR3 DNA reads as TGTGCCAGCAGCTTAGTCACGGGGGCGAACACCGGGGAGCTGTTTTTT. Its translation is CASSLVTGANTGELFF.

J is TRBJ2-3 and V is TRBV4-3, with D possibly being TRBD2 (5 bases). V was pared by 3 bases and J by 1 base, with 11 bases between. Germline CDR1 is LGHNA and CDR2 is YSLEER. The CDR3 extends over 15 amino acids. DNA for the CDR3: TGCGCCAGCAGCCAGTACTTTAGCGGCACAGATACGCAGTATTTT. Translation: CASSQYFSGTDTQYF.

V and J are TRBV28 and TRBJ1-5; D is unclear. The CDR3 sequence is 15 residues long. Germline loops: CDR1 MDHEN, CDR2 SYDVKM. Trimming took off 6 bases at V and 0 bases at J, with 12 bases between the two ends. The CDR3 nucleotides are TGTGCCAGCAGCCTTATAAGCTCTAGCAATCAGCCCCAGCATTTT. Translated, it gives CASSLISSSNQPQHF.